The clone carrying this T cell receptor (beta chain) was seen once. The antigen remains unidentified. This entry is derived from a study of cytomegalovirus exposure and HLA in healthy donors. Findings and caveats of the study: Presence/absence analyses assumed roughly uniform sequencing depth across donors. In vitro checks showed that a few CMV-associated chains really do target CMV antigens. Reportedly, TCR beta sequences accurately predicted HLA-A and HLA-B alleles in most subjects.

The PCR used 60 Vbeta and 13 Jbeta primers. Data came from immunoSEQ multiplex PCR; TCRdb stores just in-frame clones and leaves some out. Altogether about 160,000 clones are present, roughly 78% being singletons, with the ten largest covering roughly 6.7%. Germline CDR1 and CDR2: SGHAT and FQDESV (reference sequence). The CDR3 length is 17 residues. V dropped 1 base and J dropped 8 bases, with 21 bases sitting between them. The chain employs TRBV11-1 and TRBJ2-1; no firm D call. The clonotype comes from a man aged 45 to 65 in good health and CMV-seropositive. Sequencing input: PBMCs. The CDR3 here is CASSLVPTPSHSDEQFF. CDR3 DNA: TGTGCCAGCAGCTTAGTCCCGACTCCATCTCACTCCGATGAGCAGTTCTTC.